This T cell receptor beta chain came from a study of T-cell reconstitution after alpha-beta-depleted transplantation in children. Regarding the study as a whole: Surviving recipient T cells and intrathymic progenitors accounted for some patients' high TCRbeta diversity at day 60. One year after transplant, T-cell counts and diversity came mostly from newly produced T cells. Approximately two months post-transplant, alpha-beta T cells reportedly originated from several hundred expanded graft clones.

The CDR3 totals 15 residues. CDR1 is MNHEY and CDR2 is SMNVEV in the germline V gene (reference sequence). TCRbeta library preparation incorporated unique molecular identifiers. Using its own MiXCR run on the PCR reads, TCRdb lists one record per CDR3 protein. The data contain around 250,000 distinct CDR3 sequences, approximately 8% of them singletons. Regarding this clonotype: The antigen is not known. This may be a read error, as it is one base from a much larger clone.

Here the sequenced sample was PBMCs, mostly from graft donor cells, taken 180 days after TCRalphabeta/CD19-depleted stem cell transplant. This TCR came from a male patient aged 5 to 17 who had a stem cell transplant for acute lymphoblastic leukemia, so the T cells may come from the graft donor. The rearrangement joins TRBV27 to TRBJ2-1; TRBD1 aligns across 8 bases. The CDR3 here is CANSPYRQGKDEQFF. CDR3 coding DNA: TGTGCCAACAGTCCGTACCGACAGGGGAAGGATGAGCAGTTCTTC.